This T cell receptor (beta chain) was observed in a study of patients and donors after allogeneic stem cell transplantation. TCRdb analysed the RT-PCR reads with MiXCR anew, one entry per CDR3 protein. Among about 960,000 distinct CDR3 sequences listed, 15% to 20% were seen once. V was trimmed by 2 bases and J by 9 bases, leaving 10 bases between them. The CDR3 covers 13 residues. The germline CDR1 and CDR2 sequences are MNHEY and SVGAGI. The sample was blood, either unsorted or a sorted T cell fraction (not recorded which). The rearrangement joins TRBV6-5 to TRBJ2-2, with a possible D match to TRBD2 (5 bases). The TCR sequence derives from a human donor who was either an allogeneic HSCT recipient or a stem cell or donor lymphocyte infusion donor (not recorded which). It is not recorded whose cells these are; they may come from a transplant donor. The CDR3 spells CASSYVSGRELFF. As DNA, the CDR3 is TGTGCCAGCAGTTACGTGTCGGGGAGGGAGCTGTTTTTT.